This TCR beta chain stems from a study of CD8+ T cells in alopecia areata. In alopecia areata patients, both lesional scalp punch biopsies and peripheral blood were collected. This CDR3 is built from 15 residues. The V gene's germline CDR1 is GTSNPN and CDR2 SVGIG (reference sequence). V gave up 1 base and J gave up 5 bases; unmatched junction bases: 8. This clone was observed a handful of times. After isolation, RNA underwent reverse transcription to generate cDNA as the sequencing template. Produced via immunoSEQ multiplex PCR; TCRdb's table is partial and in-frame only. Of 100,000 to 150,000 clones in the sample, approximately 48% were seen once.

This receptor was taken from a human donor with alopecia areata. The genes are TRBV30 and TRBJ2-1; 7 bases align to TRBD2. Here the sequenced sample was CD8+ T cells sorted from blood, taken at week 0. CDR3 sequence (DNA): TGTGCCTGGAGTGGGGACTATAATACTAACAATGAGCAGTTCTTC. It yields the protein CAWSGDYNTNNEQFF.